A selection of T cell receptor beta chains follows, all from one sample in a study of neurological immune-mediated disorders. TCRdb analysed the 5' RACE reads with MiXCR anew, one entry per CDR3 protein. This repertoire shows 13,000 to 15,000 distinct CDR3 sequences, roughly an eighth found once; its top ten account for around 38%. The sample was CD8+ T cells from blood. The receptor source for this set is a female donor with HTLV-1-associated myelopathy (HAM/TSP). Each CDR3 is given with its conserved first and last residue. A D gene is named only where the DNA matches it firmly. Not every row has a clone size; where given, it reads once, few, many or a size class.

>TRBJ1-1|-|many|TRBV3-1
CASSPRTAPIKVAFF
TGTGCCAGCAGCCCCCGGACGGCCCCGATAAAGGTAGCTTTCTTT
>TRBJ2-7|-|many|TRBV9
CASSVGGLGYEQYF
TGTGCCAGCAGCGTAGGCGGCCTGGGATACGAGCAGTACTTC
>TRBJ2-1|TRBD2|many|TRBV20-1
CSATHVLTSGRAFLHNEQFF
TGCAGTGCTACCCACGTACTGACTAGCGGGAGGGCTTTTTTGCACAATGAGCAGTTCTTC
>TRBJ2-7|TRBD1|many|TRBV7-9
CASSSSGGLNYEQYF
TGTGCCAGCAGCTCATCAGGGGGTCTTAACTACGAGCAGTACTTC
>TRBJ2-1|TRBD2|many|TRBV5-6
CVSSMGTSGYNEQFF
TGTGTCAGCAGCATGGGGACTAGCGGGTACAATGAGCAGTTCTTC
>TRBJ2-3|-|many|TRBV6-5
CASSYNAGQPDTQYF
TGTGCCAGCAGTTACAACGCGGGACAGCCGGATACGCAGTATTTT
>TRBJ2-7|TRBD2|many|TRBV20-1
CSARGLAESYEQYF
TGCAGTGCCAGGGGACTAGCGGAATCCTACGAGCAGTACTTC
>TRBJ2-3|-|many|TRBV15
CATSRVLGLGTDTQYF
TGTGCCACCAGCAGAGTCCTAGGGTTGGGCACAGATACGCAGTATTTT
>TRBJ2-1|-|-|TRBV28
CASSYPEASSSGLSSYNEQFF
TGTGCCAGCAGTTACCCCGAGGCTAGCAGCTCAGGGCTCAGCTCCTACAATGAGCAGTTCTTC
>TRBJ1-2|TRBD1|many|TRBV27
CASSPYGTGGNYGYTF
TGTGCCAGCAGTCCCTACGGGACAGGGGGCAACTATGGCTACACCTTC
>TRBJ2-1|-|many|TRBV24-1
CATSDPGQETYNEQFF
TGTGCCACCAGTGACCCGGGACAAGAAACCTACAATGAGCAGTTCTTC
>TRBJ2-2|-|few|TRBV29-1
CSTMGQVNTGELFF
TGCAGCACCATGGGGCAGGTGAACACCGGGGAGCTGTTTTTT
>TRBJ1-1|-|many|TRBV5-1
CASRRTAEAFF
TGCGCCAGCAGGCGGACAGCCGAGGCTTTCTTT
>TRBJ2-3|-|many|TRBV6-5
CASSSQDSGTDTQYF
TGTGCCAGCAGTTCCCAGGACAGCGGCACAGATACGCAGTATTTT
>TRBJ2-3|-|many|TRBV7-8
CASSLELGADTQYF
TGTGCCAGCAGCTTAGAATTAGGGGCAGATACGCAGTATTTT
>TRBJ2-2|TRBD2|few|TRBV15
CATSRDIVDLASGKANTGELFF
TGTGCCACCAGCAGAGATATCGTTGATCTGGCTAGCGGGAAGGCTAACACCGGGGAGCTGTTTTTT
>TRBJ2-7|TRBD2|few|TRBV2
CASSDGGSRVTPSPYEQYF
TGTGCCAGCAGTGATGGCGGGAGCAGGGTAACACCCTCCCCCTACGAGCAGTACTTC
>TRBJ2-7|-|many|TRBV4-1
CASSQGGTLREQYF
TGCGCCAGCAGCCAAGGGGGGACTCTCCGCGAGCAGTACTTC
>TRBJ2-5|TRBD2|many|TRBV6-2/TRBV6-3
CASSYLSHAGGPDGETQYF
TGTGCCAGCAGTTATCTCTCCCATGCGGGAGGGCCGGATGGGGAGACCCAGTACTTC
>TRBJ2-7|TRBD2|few|TRBV4-2
CASSQGVRGGSYEQYF
TGTGCCAGCAGCCAAGGGGTGCGGGGGGGTTCCTACGAGCAGTACTTC
>TRBJ1-2|-|-|TRBV20-1
CSAIQGDTF
TGCAGTGCTATACAGGGCGACACCTTC
>TRBJ2-7|TRBD2|many|TRBV7-9
CASRGGPAGVASYEQYF
TGTGCCAGCAGGGGAGGTCCAGCGGGAGTGGCCTCCTACGAGCAGTACTTC
>TRBJ2-1|TRBD2|many|TRBV5-1
CASSPAGGYNEQFF
TGCGCCAGCAGCCCCGCGGGGGGGTACAATGAGCAGTTCTTC
>TRBJ2-7|TRBD2|many|TRBV4-1
CASSQSASGGTPYEQYF
TGCGCCAGCAGCCAATCGGCTAGCGGGGGGACCCCCTACGAGCAGTACTTC
>TRBJ2-5|-|many|TRBV14
CASSQDGLLGETQYF
TGTGCCAGCAGCCAAGATGGGCTACTCGGGGAGACCCAGTACTTC
>TRBJ2-7|TRBD2|many|TRBV20-1
CSAIGLAGEGYEQYF
TGCAGTGCTATAGGACTAGCGGGAGAGGGGTACGAGCAGTACTTC
>TRBJ2-5|-|many|TRBV5-1
CASSFQETQYF
TGCGCCAGCAGCTTTCAAGAGACCCAGTACTTC
>TRBJ2-5|-|-|TRBV6-5
CASIWGDTQYF
TGTGCCAGCATCTGGGGTGATACCCAGTACTTC
>TRBJ1-4|-|many|TRBV29-1
CSVGPGLDEKLFF
TGCAGCGTTGGACCTGGGTTAGATGAAAAACTGTTTTTT
>TRBJ1-1|-|many|TRBV29-1
CSVPPSGNTEAFF
TGCAGCGTTCCCCCATCCGGGAACACTGAAGCTTTCTTT
>TRBJ1-6|-|-|TRBV20-1
CSAIRAGTREGSPLHF
TGCAGTGCTATCCGGGCAGGGACGAGGGAAGGGTCACCCCTCCACTTT
>TRBJ2-1|-|many|TRBV7-9
CASSPQNHEQFF
TGTGCCAGCAGCCCGCAGAACCATGAGCAGTTCTTC
>TRBJ1-2|TRBD1|many|TRBV6-7
CASSYSDREGGYTF
TGTGCCAGCAGTTACTCGGACAGGGAAGGTGGCTACACCTTC
>TRBJ1-4|-|many|TRBV19
CASSTYHGTENEKLFF
TGTGCCAGTAGTACCTACCACGGGACGGAGAATGAAAAACTGTTTTTT
>TRBJ2-2|-|-|TRBV7-9
CVSSLLSPNTGELFF
TGTGTCAGCAGCTTACTTAGCCCGAACACTGGGGAGCTGTTTTTT
>TRBJ2-7|-|many|TRBV5-1
CASSFGGSTYEQYF
TGCGCCAGCAGCTTTGGGGGAAGCACCTACGAGCAGTACTTC
>TRBJ1-3|TRBD1|many|TRBV25-1
CATSPSDRVGNTIYF
TGTGCCACCAGTCCGAGCGACAGGGTGGGAAACACCATATATTTT
>TRBJ2-3|TRBD2|many|TRBV27
CASMPSGGADTQYF
TGTGCCAGCATGCCTAGCGGGGGGGCAGATACGCAGTATTTT
>TRBJ1-5|TRBD1|many|TRBV29-1
CSVAGQKDERGDQPQHF
TGCAGCGTTGCGGGACAGAAGGACGAGCGGGGAGATCAGCCCCAGCATTTT
>TRBJ1-1|-|many|TRBV29-1
CSVARGAQAFF
TGCAGCGTTGCAAGGGGCGCCCAGGCTTTCTTT
>TRBJ2-3|TRBD2|-|TRBV6-2/TRBV6-3
CASSLEALAGDEQYF
TGTGCCAGCAGCCTAGAGGCGCTAGCGGGCGATGAGCAGTATTTT
>TRBJ2-3|-|-|TRBV5-1
CVSDEWVSADTQYF
TGCGTCAGCGACGAGTGGGTTTCCGCAGATACGCAGTATTTT
>TRBJ2-7|-|many|TRBV20-1
CSAGGSSSYEQYF
TGCAGTGCTGGGGGCAGTAGCTCCTACGAGCAGTACTTC
>TRBJ1-1|-|many|TRBV6-5
CASSYGGVGTEAFF
TGTGCCAGCAGTTACGGAGGGGTAGGGACTGAAGCTTTCTTT
>TRBJ1-1|-|-|TRBV2
CASRNRAITEAFF
TGTGCCAGCAGGAACAGGGCCATTACTGAAGCTTTCTTT
>TRBJ1-5|TRBD1|medium-sized|TRBV20-1
CSARNNRGRNQPQHF
TGCAGTGCTAGAAACAACAGGGGACGCAATCAGCCCCAGCATTTT
>TRBJ2-1|-|many|TRBV13
CASSYGLSEQFF
TGTGCCAGCAGCTACGGACTCTCTGAGCAGTTCTTC
>TRBJ2-7|-|many|TRBV18
CASSPSPNYEQYF
TGTGCCAGCTCACCATCACCAAACTACGAGCAGTACTTC
>TRBJ2-7|-|many|TRBV2
CACVSGDSYEQYF
TGTGCCTGCGTTAGCGGAGACTCCTACGAGCAGTACTTC
>TRBJ2-3|TRBD2|many|TRBV29-1
CSVDGGSADTQYF
TGCAGCGTTGACGGCGGGAGTGCAGATACGCAGTATTTT
>TRBJ2-7|TRBD1|many|TRBV5-1
CASSLGQGVFEQYF
TGCGCCAGCAGCTTGGGGCAGGGGGTCTTCGAGCAGTACTTC
>TRBJ1-6|-|many|TRBV11-2
CASSLDWAGNSPLHF
TGTGCCAGCAGCTTAGATTGGGCAGGGAATTCACCCCTCCACTTT